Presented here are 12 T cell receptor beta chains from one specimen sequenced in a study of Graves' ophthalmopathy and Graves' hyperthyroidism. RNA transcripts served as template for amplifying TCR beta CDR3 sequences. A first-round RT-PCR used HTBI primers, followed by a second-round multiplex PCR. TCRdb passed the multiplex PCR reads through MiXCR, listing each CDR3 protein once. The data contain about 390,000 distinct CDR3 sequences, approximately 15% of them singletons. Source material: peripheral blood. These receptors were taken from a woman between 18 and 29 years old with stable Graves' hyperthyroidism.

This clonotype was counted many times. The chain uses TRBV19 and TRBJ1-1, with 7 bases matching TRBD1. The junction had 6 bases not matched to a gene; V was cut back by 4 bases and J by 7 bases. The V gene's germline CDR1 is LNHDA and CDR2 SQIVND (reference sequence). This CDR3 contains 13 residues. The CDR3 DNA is TGTGCCAGTAGTACGCAGGGGGAGAGTGAAGCTTTCTTT. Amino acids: CASSTQGESEAFF.

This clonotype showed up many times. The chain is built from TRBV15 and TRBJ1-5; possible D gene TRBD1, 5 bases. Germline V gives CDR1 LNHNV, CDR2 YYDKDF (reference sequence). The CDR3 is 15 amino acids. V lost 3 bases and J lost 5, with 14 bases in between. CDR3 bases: TGTGCCACCAGCAGCGACCGGGGGGGGTATCAGCCCCAGCATTTT. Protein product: CATSSDRGGYQPQHF.

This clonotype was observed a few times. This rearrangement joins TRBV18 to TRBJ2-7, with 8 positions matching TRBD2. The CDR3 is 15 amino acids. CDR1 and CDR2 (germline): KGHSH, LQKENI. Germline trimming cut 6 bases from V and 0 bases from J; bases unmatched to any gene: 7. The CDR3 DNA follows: TGTGCCAGCTCGCTTTTGCGGGGGGACTCCTACGAGCAGTACTTC. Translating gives CASSLLRGDSYEQYF.

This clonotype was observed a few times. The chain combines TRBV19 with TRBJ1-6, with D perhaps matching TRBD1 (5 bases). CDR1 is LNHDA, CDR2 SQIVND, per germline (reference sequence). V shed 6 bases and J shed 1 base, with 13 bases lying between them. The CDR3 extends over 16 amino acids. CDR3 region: CASRGRERSYNSPLHF. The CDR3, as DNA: TGTGCCAGTAGGGGACGGGAGAGGTCCTATAATTCACCCCTCCACTTT.

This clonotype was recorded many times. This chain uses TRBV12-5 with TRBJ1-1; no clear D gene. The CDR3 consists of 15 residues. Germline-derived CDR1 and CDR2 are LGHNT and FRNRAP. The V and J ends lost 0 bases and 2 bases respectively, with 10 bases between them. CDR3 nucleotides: TGTGCTAGTGGTTTGGTACAAAGGAGTAACACTGAAGCTTTCTTT. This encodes CASGLVQRSNTEAFF.

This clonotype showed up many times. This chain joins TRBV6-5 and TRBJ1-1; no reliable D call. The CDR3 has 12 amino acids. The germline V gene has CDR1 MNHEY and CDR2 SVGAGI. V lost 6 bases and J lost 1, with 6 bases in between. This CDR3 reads CASRGSNTEAFF. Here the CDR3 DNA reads TGTGCCAGCAGGGGGTCGAACACTGAAGCTTTCTTT.

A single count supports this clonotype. In nucleotides, the CDR3 is TGTGCCAGTAGTATAAGTGGACGGCAGCTGAACACTGAAGCTTTCTTT. It codes for CASSISGRQLNTEAFF. J is TRBJ1-1 and V is TRBV19; D ambiguous. The length of the CDR3 is 16 residues. In germline, CDR1 is LNHDA, CDR2 SQIVND (reference sequence). Between the trimmed V and J ends, which lost 2 bases and 0 bases, there was a span of 13 bases.

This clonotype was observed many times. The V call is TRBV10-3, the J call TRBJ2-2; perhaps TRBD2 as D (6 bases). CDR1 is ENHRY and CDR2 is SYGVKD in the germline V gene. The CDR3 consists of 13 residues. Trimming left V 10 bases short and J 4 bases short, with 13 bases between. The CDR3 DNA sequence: TGTGCCACCAACCGGGAGTTCACCGGGGAGCTGTTTTTT. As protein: CATNREFTGELFF.

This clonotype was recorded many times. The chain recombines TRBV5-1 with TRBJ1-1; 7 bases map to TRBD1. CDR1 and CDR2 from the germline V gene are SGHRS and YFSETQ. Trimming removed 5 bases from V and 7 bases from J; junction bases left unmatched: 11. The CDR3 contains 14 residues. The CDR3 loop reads CASSRDRSGGEAFF. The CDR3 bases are TGCGCCAGCAGTCGGGACAGATCTGGAGGTGAAGCTTTCTTT.

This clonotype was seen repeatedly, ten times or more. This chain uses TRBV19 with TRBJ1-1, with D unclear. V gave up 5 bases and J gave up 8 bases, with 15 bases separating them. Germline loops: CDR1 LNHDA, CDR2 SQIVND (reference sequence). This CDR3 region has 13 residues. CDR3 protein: CASSRQGLGEAFF. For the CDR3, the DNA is TGTGCCAGTAGTCGACAAGGGCTGGGAGAAGCTTTCTTT.

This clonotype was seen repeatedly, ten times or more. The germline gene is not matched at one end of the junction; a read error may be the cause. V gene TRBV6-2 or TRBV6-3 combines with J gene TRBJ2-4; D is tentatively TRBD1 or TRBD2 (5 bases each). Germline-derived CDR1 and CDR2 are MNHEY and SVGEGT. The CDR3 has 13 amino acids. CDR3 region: CASSNSGKGLQYF. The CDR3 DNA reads TGTGCCAGCAGTAACTCGGGAAAGGGGCTTCAGTACTTC.

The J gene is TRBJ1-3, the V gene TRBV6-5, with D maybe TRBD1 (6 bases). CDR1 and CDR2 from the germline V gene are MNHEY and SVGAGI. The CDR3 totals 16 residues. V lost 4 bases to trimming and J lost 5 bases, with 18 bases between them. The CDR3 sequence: CASSSPRRDKRNTIYF. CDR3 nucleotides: TGTGCCAGCAGTTCCCCCCGACGGGACAAGAGAAACACCATATATTTT.